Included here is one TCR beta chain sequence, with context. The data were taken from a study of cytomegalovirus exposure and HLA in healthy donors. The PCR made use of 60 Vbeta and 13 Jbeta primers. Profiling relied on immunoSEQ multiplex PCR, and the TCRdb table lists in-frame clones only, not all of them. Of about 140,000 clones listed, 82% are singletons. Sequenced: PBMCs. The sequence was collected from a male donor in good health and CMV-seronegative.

CDR3 nucleotide sequence: TGTGCCAGCAGTTTGGTAGGGGCGGACTACGAGCAGTACTTC. As protein: CASSLVGADYEQYF. This chain uses TRBV28 with TRBJ2-7; D might be TRBD1 (5 bases). Trimming cost V 3 bases and J 3 bases, with 12 bases left between them. The CDR3 has 14 residues. Germline loops: CDR1 MDHEN, CDR2 SYDVKM.